The 9 T cell receptor beta chains given below trace back to one sample, sequenced in a study of blood T cell repertoires in COVID-19. The method was immunoSEQ multiplex PCR; TCRdb's version includes in-frame clones alone and lacks a portion of them. The table includes 340,000 or so clones, 70% to 90% detected once. Sequenced: PBMCs or T cells enriched from blood (not recorded which). These receptors were collected from a woman aged 35 to 49 with acute COVID-19.

The chain couples TRBV3-1 (or the pseudogene TRBV3-2) to TRBJ2-7; 7 bases map to TRBD1. This CDR3 is 13 amino acids long. Germline assignment: CDR1 LGHDT and CDR2 YNNKEL (reference sequence). Trimming removed 4 bases from V and 6 bases from J; junction bases left unmatched: 6. CDR3 coding DNA: TGTGCCAGCAGCCGCCGACAGGGTTCCGAGCAGTACTTC. Its protein is CASSRRQGSEQYF.

V and J are TRBV6-5 and TRBJ1-1; D not certain. The germline V gene has CDR1 MNHEY and CDR2 SVGAGI. V was trimmed by 1 base and J by 5 bases, leaving 8 bases between them. The CDR3 runs to 13 residues. The CDR3 loop reads CASSYYGRTEAFF. The CDR3 DNA follows: TGTGCCAGCAGTTACTATGGGAGGACTGAAGCTTTCTTT.

This chain connects TRBV5-4 to TRBJ1-3; perhaps TRBD1 as D (6 bases). Trimming left V 3 bases short and J 0 bases short, with 22 bases between. Germline CDR1 SGHNT, CDR2 YYREEE (reference sequence). This CDR3 is built from 19 residues. CDR3 sequence (DNA): TGTGCCAGCAGCTCGGCAACACAGGGTTCTGTAGTCTCTGGAAACACCATATATTTT. Amino acid sequence: CASSSATQGSVVSGNTIYF.

V gene TRBV28 combines with J gene TRBJ2-2, with D unresolved. V was cut by 8 bases and J by 8 bases, with 6 bases left in between. This CDR3 is built from 10 residues. CDR1 is MDHEN, CDR2 SYDVKM, per germline. DNA of the CDR3: TGTGCCAGCCAGTCTGGGGAGCTGTTTTTT. Amino acids: CASQSGELFF.

This rearrangement joins TRBV7-3 to TRBJ2-3; D is perhaps TRBD2 (5 bases). Germline V gene data show CDR1 as SGHTA and CDR2 as FQGTGA. This CDR3 is built from 14 residues. Trimming cost V 2 bases and J 3 bases, with 9 bases left between them. This chain's CDR3 is CASSLGRRTDTQYF. CDR3 sequence (DNA): TGTGCCAGCAGCTTAGGACGGAGGACAGATACGCAGTATTTT.

The CDR3 region has the DNA TGTGCCAGCAGTTTATGGGCTAGCGGGAAGAACGGGGAGCTGTTTTTT. It codes for CASSLWASGKNGELFF. The V call is TRBV28, the J call TRBJ2-2, with TRBD2 matching 9 bases. The CDR3 covers 16 residues. CDR1 is MDHEN and CDR2 is SYDVKM in the germline V gene. V lost 0 bases and J lost 7; bases outside the gene matches: 6.

The genes are TRBV29-1 and TRBJ2-2; 7 positions match TRBD2. The CDR3 runs to 13 residues. J lost 6 bases, V lost 4 bases, and 5 bases had no gene match. The germline gives CDR1 SQVTM, CDR2 ANQGSEA. The CDR3 bases are TGCAGCGTTGCCGACCTAGCGGCCGGGGAGCTGTTTTTT. Translating it yields CSVADLAAGELFF.

This chain connects TRBV15 to TRBJ2-5, with D perhaps matching TRBD2 (5 bases). CDR1 LNHNV and CDR2 YYDKDF come from the germline V gene (reference sequence). V was pared by 1 base and J by 4 bases, with 13 bases between. The CDR3 contains 15 residues. The CDR3 loop reads CATSRAPGRGETQYF. The CDR3 nucleotides read TGTGCCACCAGCAGAGCTCCGGGGAGAGGAGAGACCCAGTACTTC.

This clone was seen a few times. The chain has TRBV19 and TRBJ1-5, with 12 bases aligning to TRBD1. Germline loops: CDR1 LNHDA, CDR2 SQIVND (reference sequence). J lost 7 bases, V lost 3 bases, and 13 bases had no gene match. The CDR3 has 18 amino acids. The CDR3 reads CASSMRSGTGGAGQPQHF. Written as DNA, the CDR3 is TGTGCCAGTAGTATGCGCTCCGGGACAGGGGGCGCCGGACAGCCCCAGCATTTT.